The 28 T cell receptor beta chains reported below all come from one sample, sequenced in a study of blood T cell repertoires in COVID-19. Generated by immunoSEQ multiplex PCR, the TCRdb table keeps only in-frame clones and is missing some. The table has 150,000 or so clones, around 79% seen once; the top ten hold around 2.9%. Sequencing input: PBMCs or T cells enriched from blood (not recorded which). The origin of the receptors is a woman aged 50 to 60 who had recovered from COVID-19.

The J gene is TRBJ1-4, the V gene TRBV3-1 (or the pseudogene TRBV3-2), with TRBD1 matching 9 bases. The germline V gene has CDR1 LGHDT and CDR2 YNNKEL (reference sequence). The trim removed 1 base at V and 4 bases at J, leaving 7 bases unmatched. The CDR3 consists of 17 residues. The CDR3 region is CASSQADRGLVNEKLFF. The CDR3 bases are TGTGCCAGCAGCCAAGCGGACAGGGGACTCGTTAATGAAAAACTGTTTTTT.

J is TRBJ2-5 and V is TRBV7-2; 8 nucleotides match TRBD1. The ends lost 5 bases at V and 4 bases at J; junction bases unmatched: 6. The CDR3 has 14 residues. The germline CDR1 and CDR2 sequences are SGHTA and FQGNSA. CDR3 coding DNA: TGTGCCAGCAGCAGAGACAGGGGCGGAGAGACCCAGTACTTC. Protein product: CASSRDRGGETQYF.

This chain's CDR3 is CASSRGDSNQPQHF. The CDR3 DNA sequence: TGTGCCAGCTCCAGAGGTGATAGCAATCAGCCCCAGCATTTT. This chain connects TRBV27 to TRBJ1-5; D unclear. The CDR3 spans 14 residues. Per germline, CDR1 MNHEY and CDR2 SMNVEV (reference sequence). The germline V and J ends were trimmed by 8 bases and 0 bases, with 11 bases remaining between them.

The chain uses TRBV5-6 and TRBJ1-1; D possibly corresponds to TRBD1 (6 bases). The CDR3 runs 15 residues. Trimming pared 2 bases from V and 3 bases from J, leaving 14 bases between. Germline loops: CDR1 SGHDT, CDR2 YYEEEE. CDR3 sequence: CASSFGGQPYTEAFF. The CDR3 coding sequence is TGTGCCAGCAGCTTTGGCGGACAGCCTTACACTGAAGCTTTCTTT. Supplemented by reference TRBV5-6 and TRBJ1-1, the full variable domain reads DAGVTQSPTHLIKTRGQQVTLRCSPKSGHDTVSWYQQALGQGPQFIFQYYEEEERQRGNFPDRFSGHQFPNYSSELNVNALLLGDSALYLCASSFGGQPYTEAFFGQGTRLTVV.

V gene TRBV19 combines with J gene TRBJ1-1; no clear D gene. The germline CDR1 and CDR2 sequences are LNHDA and SQIVND (reference sequence). The germline V and J ends were trimmed by 7 bases and 1 base, with 16 bases remaining between them. The CDR3 loop spans 15 amino acids. In nucleotides, the CDR3 is TGTGCCAGTACCCCATTTGGGGAGGAGAACACTGAAGCTTTCTTT. Protein sequence: CASTPFGEENTEAFF.

The V call is TRBV2, the J call TRBJ2-7; perhaps TRBD1 as D (6 bases). Germline values: CDR1 SNHLY, CDR2 FYNNEI. CDR3 size: 12 residues. V lost 6 bases, J lost 6 bases, and 12 bases lay in between. This CDR3 reads CASRDRIFEQYF. CDR3 sequence (DNA): TGTGCCAGCAGGGACAGAATCTTCGAGCAGTACTTC.

The chain links TRBV5-8 to TRBJ1-4; no reliable D call. The CDR3 runs 15 residues. Germline V gives CDR1 SGHTS, CDR2 YDEGEE. With 0 bases removed from V and 3 bases from J, the gap between germline ends came to 9 bases. The CDR3 spells CASSLGRASNEKLFF. The DNA of the CDR3 is TGTGCCAGCAGCTTGGGGCGGGCTTCTAATGAAAAACTGTTTTTT.

The rearrangement joins TRBV27 to TRBJ2-1, with 8 bases lining up with TRBD1. Germline CDR1 MNHEY, CDR2 SMNVEV (reference sequence). The ends lost 5 bases at V and 2 bases at J; junction bases unmatched: 2. This CDR3 region has 14 residues. CDR3 DNA sequence: TGTGCCAGCAGTCTCAGGGGGCCCTACAATGAGCAGTTCTTC. Translating it yields CASSLRGPYNEQFF.

This clone was observed a handful of times. The V call is TRBV9, the J call TRBJ1-4; a weak D match, TRBD1 (5 bases). Germline V gene data show CDR1 as SGDLS and CDR2 as YYNGEE. Between the trimmed V and J ends, which lost 1 base and 10 bases, there was a span of 14 bases. There are 14 residues in the CDR3. This CDR3 reads CASSVNSLGGKLFF. In DNA form, the CDR3 reads TGTGCCAGCAGCGTAAATTCTCTCGGGGGAAAACTGTTTTTT.

The chain combines TRBV4-1 with TRBJ1-3; the D is unclear. CDR3 length: 16 residues. In germline, CDR1 is MGHRA, CDR2 YSYEKL. V gave up 1 base and J gave up 4 bases, with 14 bases separating them. CDR3 region: CASSQGSSRRGNTIYF. The CDR3 nucleotides are TGCGCCAGCAGCCAAGGGTCATCAAGGAGAGGAAACACCATATATTTT.

This rearrangement joins TRBV11-2 to TRBJ1-4; weak D call: TRBD1 (6 bases). Trimming took off 5 bases at V and 4 bases at J, with 14 bases between the two ends. Germline assignment: CDR1 SGHAT and CDR2 FQNNGV. The CDR3 extends over 15 amino acids. The CDR3 region has the DNA TGTGCCAGCAGCCCTGGGACACGGATTAATGAAAAACTGTTTTTT. It translates to CASSPGTRINEKLFF.

This clone came up a few times. The rearrangement uses TRBV25-1 and TRBJ2-7; D might be TRBD1 (6 bases). Trimming took off 5 bases at V and 4 bases at J, with 15 bases between the two ends. Germline-derived CDR1 and CDR2 are MGHDK and SYGVNS. The CDR3 is 14 amino acids. The CDR3 DNA sequence: TGTGCCAGCAGTCGTCAGGGACAACAATACGAGCAGTACTTC. Its translation: CASSRQGQQYEQYF.

This rearrangement joins TRBV30 to TRBJ2-7; 9 bases align to TRBD1. V dropped 3 bases and J dropped 1; count of bases not matched to a gene: 4. Germline assignment: CDR1 GTSNPN and CDR2 SVGIG (reference sequence). This CDR3 is 14 amino acids long. CDR3 in amino acids: CAWRGQGLSYEQYF. The CDR3 DNA reads TGTGCCTGGAGGGGACAGGGCTTGTCCTACGAGCAGTACTTC.

This clone was recorded a few times. The chain joins TRBV27 to TRBJ1-6; D gene uncertain. The V end was cut by 5 bases, the J end by 6 bases, with 14 bases between. From germline, CDR1 is MNHEY and CDR2 SMNVEV (reference sequence). The CDR3 loop spans 15 amino acids. The chain's CDR3 is CASSQRTDRNSPLHF. CDR3 in DNA: TGTGCCAGCAGTCAGCGGACGGACCGTAATTCACCCCTCCACTTT.

This rearrangement joins TRBV6-5 to TRBJ1-1, with D perhaps TRBD1 (6 bases). Germline lookup yields CDR1 MNHEY and CDR2 SVGAGI. This CDR3 is built from 15 residues. Trimming cost V 6 bases and J 1 base, with 15 bases left between them. The CDR3: CASSLGGVANTEAFF. The DNA for the CDR3 is TGTGCCAGCAGCCTAGGGGGAGTCGCGAACACTGAAGCTTTCTTT.

CDR3 residues: CASGDRYNEQFF. Written as DNA, the CDR3 is TGTGCCTCGGGTGATCGGTACAATGAGCAGTTCTTC. The chain links TRBV19 to TRBJ2-1; the D is unclear. Trimming cost V 11 bases and J 4 bases, with 12 bases left between them. The CDR3 has 12 residues. Germline V CDR1 and CDR2: LNHDA, SQIVND (reference sequence).

The V call is TRBV9, the J call TRBJ1-6; TRBD1 agrees at 7 bases. CDR1 SGDLS and CDR2 YYNGEE come from the germline V gene. After removal of 3 bases from V and 4 bases from J, the junction contained 7 bases not matched to a gene. This CDR3 contains 16 residues. The CDR3 region is CASSARGQPYNSPLHF. The CDR3 DNA is TGTGCCAGCAGCGCTCGGGGACAGCCTTATAATTCACCCCTCCACTTT.

This clone showed up just once. V is TRBV7-9 and J is TRBJ1-1; 8 bases map to TRBD1. The ends lost 5 bases at V and 5 bases at J; junction bases unmatched: 10. Germline values: CDR1 SEHNR, CDR2 FQNEAQ (reference sequence). This CDR3 has 15 residues. CDR3 in amino acids: CASSPGTGLVTEAFF. In DNA form, the CDR3 reads TGTGCCAGCAGCCCCGGGACAGGCCTAGTGACTGAAGCTTTCTTT.

V and J are TRBV2 and TRBJ1-1; weak D call: TRBD1 (6 bases). In germline, CDR1 is SNHLY, CDR2 FYNNEI. V lost 7 bases to trimming and J lost 6 bases, with 9 bases between them. This CDR3 region has 11 residues. In DNA form, the CDR3 reads TGTGCCAGCAACTACAGGGCTGAAGCTTTCTTT. Translating it yields CASNYRAEAFF.

This CDR3 reads CAWIPRLAGGSETQYF. As DNA, the CDR3 is TGTGCCTGGATCCCACGACTAGCGGGAGGGTCAGAGACCCAGTACTTC. The V call is TRBV30, the J call TRBJ2-5; TRBD2 matches 14 bases. CDR1 is GTSNPN, CDR2 SVGIG, per germline (reference sequence). The trim removed 4 bases at V and 4 bases at J, leaving 8 bases unmatched. The CDR3 spans 16 residues. Supplemented by reference TRBV30 and TRBJ2-5, the full variable domain reads SQTIHQWPATLVQPVGSPLSLECTVEGTSNPNLYWYRQAAGRGLQLLFYSVGIGQISSEVPQNLSASRPQDRQFILSSKKLLLSDSGFYLCAWIPRLAGGSETQYFGPGTRLLVL.

The V gene is TRBV3-1 (or the pseudogene TRBV3-2), the J gene TRBJ1-6, with D unclear. Trimming cost V 3 bases and J 7 bases, with 10 bases left between them. The CDR3 is made up of 14 amino acids. Germline CDR1 reads LGHDT; CDR2 reads YNNKEL (reference sequence). In DNA, the CDR3 is TGTGCCAGCAGCCACGGCAGTAGCAATTCACCCCTCCACTTT. It encodes CASSHGSSNSPLHF.

V is TRBV5-1 and J is TRBJ1-1; the D gene is possibly TRBD1 (5 bases). Germline V gives CDR1 SGHRS, CDR2 YFSETQ. This CDR3 region has 14 residues. The ends were cut back, 6 bases at V and 0 bases at J, with 12 bases in the middle. CDR3 sequence (DNA): TGCGCCAGCAAATCAGGGCAGTTGAACACTGAAGCTTTCTTT. This codes for CASKSGQLNTEAFF.

The chain couples TRBV10-1 to TRBJ1-1; 7 bases fit TRBD1. CDR1 and CDR2 (germline): WNHNN, SYGVQD (reference sequence). The ends lost 5 bases at V and 1 base at J; junction bases unmatched: 1. CDR3 length equals 13 residues. The CDR3 here is CASSRDRNTEAFF. The CDR3 DNA reads TGCGCCAGCAGTCGGGACAGGAACACTGAAGCTTTCTTT.

The gene calls are TRBV29-1 and TRBJ2-1; weak D call: TRBD2 (6 bases). Trimming removed 7 bases at V and 5 bases at J, with 12 bases between. Germline CDR1 and CDR2: SQVTM and ANQGSEA. The CDR3 has 12 residues. CDR3 in amino acids: CSARESHNEQFF. The CDR3, as DNA: TGCAGCGCCCGGGAGTCACACAATGAGCAGTTCTTC.

This clone was found once. V gene TRBV2 combines with J gene TRBJ1-4; TRBD1 aligns across 9 bases. This CDR3 region has 17 residues. Losses at the gene ends were 2 bases for V and 2 bases for J; bases not matched to a gene: 6. CDR1 and CDR2 (germline): SNHLY, FYNNEI. Written as DNA, the CDR3 is TGTGCCAGCAGTGAATTGGGACAGGGACCCACTAATGAAAAACTGTTTTTT. Its translation is CASSELGQGPTNEKLFF.

V is TRBV10-1 and J is TRBJ2-1; 10 bases are shared with TRBD1. CDR1 is WNHNN, CDR2 SYGVQD, per germline (reference sequence). The V segment lost 5 bases and the J segment 2 bases; nucleotides outside the gene matches: 3. The length of the CDR3 is 15 residues. CDR3 in DNA: TGCGCCAGCAGTTCCGGGACAGGGGCCTACAATGAGCAGTTCTTC. Translation: CASSSGTGAYNEQFF.

The V call is TRBV28, the J call TRBJ1-3, with 9 nucleotides matching TRBD1. V trimming: 5 bases; J trimming: 1 base; junction bases outside the gene matches: 9. CDR1 and CDR2 from the germline V gene are MDHEN and SYDVKM. The CDR3 is made up of 17 amino acids. The CDR3 loop reads CASSVGQGFYSGNTIYF. The CDR3 DNA reads as TGTGCCAGCAGTGTGGGACAGGGCTTTTATTCTGGAAACACCATATATTTT.

The V call is TRBV11-2, the J call TRBJ1-1; TRBD1 matches 9 bases. V gave up 10 bases and J gave up 0 bases; unmatched junction bases: 3. The CDR3 length is 13 residues. Germline CDR1 reads SGHAT; CDR2 reads FQNNGV. As DNA, the CDR3 is TGTGCCACCAGGGACAGGGTGAACACTGAAGCTTTCTTT. This codes for CATRDRVNTEAFF.